This T cell receptor beta chain derives from a study of blood T cell repertoires in COVID-19 (dated by TCRdb to about 2020). The study in broad terms: Collaborator samples came from the United States, Italy and Spain and covered acute and convalescent phases of COVID-19. The repertoires were made available in a free public database intended to serve as a resource for research on the immune response to SARS-CoV-2. Samples were obtained from the ongoing ImmuneRACE study (first 160 participants) and from 1,254 subjects provided by 6 global collaborators. The sample metadata nearly always contained a de-identified subject ID, COVID-19 status, age in years and sex. The prospective study material was composed of cDNA or gDNA derived from T cells, B-cell-depleted T cells, or PBMCs. Deeply sampled blood TCRbeta repertoires from subjects exposed to, actively infected with, or recovered from COVID-19 were included in the dataset. Where HLA class I and class II types were available, the types were taken from metadata supplied by the sample provider, not from assay-based typing.

Findings and caveats that apply to the study as a whole: The amount of clinical and demographic metadata varied by source and participant and was provided uncurated.

Each collaborating institution followed its own protocols to collect whole blood in K2EDTA tubes. For TCRbeta analysis, collaborators shipped samples in one of three forms: frozen whole blood, isolated PBMCs, or DNA extracted from either of those sample types. In regard to this clone: The antigen it recognizes is unknown. Base qualities are not at hand, and no much larger clone is one base apart.

TCRbeta CDR3 regions were amplified from genomic DNA by means of the immunoSEQ Assay, a bias-controlled multiplex PCR. The study's own analysis went as follows. The number of nucleated cells in each sample was estimated from the amplification of reference gene primers within the assay. To quantify the absolute abundance of each unique TCRbeta CDR3 rearrangement, sequence reads were collapsed and filtered. For each sample, productive Simpson clonality was calculated by taking the square root of Simpson's diversity index across productive rearrangements. Here the immuneACCESS table is served through TCRdb, limited to in-frame sequences with V and J called. Missing clones are a known gap in these copies; in checked studies unresolved V genes cover under half, and the rest lacks a known reason. The DNA was the basis for D and trimming; V, J and clone size are from that table. The sample profile shows 150,000 to 180,000 clones; around 79% of them were found once. The ten largest account for about 1.8% of the sample.

The germline V gene specifies SGHDT as CDR1 and YYEEEE as CDR2. V is reduced by 1 base and J by 3 bases, leaving a spacing of 10 bases between them. The CDR3 contains 14 residues, cysteine and phenylalanine counted. The only DNA kept is the CDR3, 42 bases in frame from the first base. The sequence derives from a man older than 75 with acute or convalescent COVID-19. Sequenced material: peripheral blood. In this chain, TRBV5-6 is recombined with TRBJ1-1; no D gene call is confident. The base sequence is TGTGCCAGCAGCTTGTTTTTGCAGGACACTGAAGCTTTCTTT. It translates as CASSLFLQDTEAFF.